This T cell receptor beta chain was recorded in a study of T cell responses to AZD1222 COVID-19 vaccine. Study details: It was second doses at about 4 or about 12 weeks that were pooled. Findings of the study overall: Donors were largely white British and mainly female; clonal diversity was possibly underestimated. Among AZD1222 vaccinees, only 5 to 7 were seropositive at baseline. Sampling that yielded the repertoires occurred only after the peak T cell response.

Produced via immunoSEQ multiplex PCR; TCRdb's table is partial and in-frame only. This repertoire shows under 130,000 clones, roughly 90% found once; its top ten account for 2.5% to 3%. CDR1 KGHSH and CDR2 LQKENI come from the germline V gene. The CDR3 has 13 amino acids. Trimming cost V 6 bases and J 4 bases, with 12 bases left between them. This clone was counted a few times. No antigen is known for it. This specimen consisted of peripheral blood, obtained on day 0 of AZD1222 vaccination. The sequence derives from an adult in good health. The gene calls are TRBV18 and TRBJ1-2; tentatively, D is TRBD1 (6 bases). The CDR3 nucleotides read TGTGCCAGCTCTCAAACAGGGTTCTATGGCTACACCTTC. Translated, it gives CASSQTGFYGYTF.